This TCR beta chain is from a study of OX40 agonist ivuxolimab in advanced cancers. Study results and caveats: Relative to CD4+ cells, CD8+ T cells on average had more expanded clones. It was not determined which antigens were specifically recognized by the peripheral T cells that had undergone clonal expansion.

To note about this clone: Its specificity is unknown.

Measured with immunoSEQ multiplex PCR; TCRdb has only the in-frame clones, and not every one. The table shows around 100,000 clones, with approximately 87% occurring only once. Autoimmune disease history or systemic immunosuppression meant exclusion. Samples were taken at baseline and on day 1 of cycles 4 and 7. Unmatched junction bases numbered 12, after V lost 2 bases and J lost 4 bases. Looked up from germline, CDR1 is MNHNS and CDR2 is SASEGT. This CDR3 has 17 amino acids. The TCR comes from an adult with an advanced solid tumor such as melanoma, head and neck, liver or kidney cancer. The sequencing here drew on CD4+ or CD8+ T cells sorted from blood, taken in a trial of the OX40 agonist ivuxolimab. V and J are TRBV6-1 and TRBJ2-5; TRBD2 aligns across 8 bases. The CDR3 sequence is CASSELLTGGPGETQYF. The CDR3, as DNA: TGTGCCAGCAGTGAATTGTTGACGGGGGGGCCAGGAGAGACCCAGTACTTC.